This T cell receptor (beta chain) was sequenced in a study of follicular helper T cells after annual influenza vaccination. Study-wide context: After each seasonal flu vaccination, blood came on days 0, 7 and 28.

The CDR3 is 16 residues long. Germline V lookup: CDR1 MNHNY, CDR2 SVGAGI (reference sequence). The V segment lost 0 bases and the J segment 5 bases; nucleotides outside the gene matches: 10. Clones were read by immunoSEQ multiplex PCR, and TCRdb kept only the in-frame ones, dropping some. The sample has 6,000 to 7,500 clones, roughly 84% seen once; the top ten hold under 0.65%. This clone was seen just once. What it binds is not known. Study-wide results and caveats: Day 7 ICOS+CD38+ clones were most often found later in ICOS-CD38- cTfh cells.

The time point: 2015-2016 season, 7 days after influenza vaccination. Adults received seasonal inactivated influenza vaccine, with sorted blood CD4 subsets sequenced before and after. Sequenced here: CXCR5- memory CD4+ T cells sorted from blood, sampled 7 days after influenza vaccination. This sequence originates from an adult who received the influenza vaccine. J is TRBJ2-7 and V is TRBV6-6, with 7 nucleotides matching TRBD2. CDR3 region: CASSYSTGRGSHEQYF. The CDR3 nucleotides are TGTGCCAGCAGTTACTCGACGGGGAGGGGATCCCACGAGCAGTACTTC.